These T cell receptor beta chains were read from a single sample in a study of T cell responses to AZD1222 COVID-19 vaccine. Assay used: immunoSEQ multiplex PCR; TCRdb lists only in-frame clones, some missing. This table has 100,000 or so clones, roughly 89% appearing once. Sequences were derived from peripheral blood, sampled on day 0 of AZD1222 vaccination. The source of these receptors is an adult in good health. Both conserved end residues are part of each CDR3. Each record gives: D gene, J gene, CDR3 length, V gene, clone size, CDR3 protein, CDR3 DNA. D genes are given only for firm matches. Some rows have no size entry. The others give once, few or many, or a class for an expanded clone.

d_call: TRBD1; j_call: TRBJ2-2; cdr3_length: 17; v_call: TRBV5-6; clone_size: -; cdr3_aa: CASNFLGPGQHTGELFF; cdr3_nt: TGTGCCAGCAACTTCCTCGGACCGGGACAGCACACCGGGGAGCTGTTTTTT
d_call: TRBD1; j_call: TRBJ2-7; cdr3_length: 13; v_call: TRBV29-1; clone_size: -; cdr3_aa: CSVDGDRTYEQYF; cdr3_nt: TGCAGCGTTGATGGGGACAGAACCTACGAGCAGTACTTC
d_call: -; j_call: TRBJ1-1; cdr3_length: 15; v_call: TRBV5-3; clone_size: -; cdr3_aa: CARSGIGTQGTEAFF; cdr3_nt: TGTGCCAGAAGCGGTATCGGGACCCAGGGCACTGAAGCTTTCTTT
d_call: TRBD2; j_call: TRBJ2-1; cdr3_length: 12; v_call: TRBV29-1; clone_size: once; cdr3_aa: CSWTRNYNEQFF; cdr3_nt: TGCAGTTGGACTAGGAACTACAATGAGCAGTTCTTC
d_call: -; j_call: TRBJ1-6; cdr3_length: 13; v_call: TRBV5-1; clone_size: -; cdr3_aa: CASRVPGDSPLHF; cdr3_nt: TGCGCCAGCAGAGTGCCGGGGGATTCACCCCTCCACTTT
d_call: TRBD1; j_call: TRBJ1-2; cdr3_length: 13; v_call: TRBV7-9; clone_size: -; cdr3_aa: CASSLQGDYGYTF; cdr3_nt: TGTGCCAGCAGCTTACAGGGGGACTATGGCTACACCTTC
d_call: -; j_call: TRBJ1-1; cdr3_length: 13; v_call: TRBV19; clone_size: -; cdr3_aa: CASSIRANTEAFF; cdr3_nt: TGTGCCAGTAGTATTCGGGCGAACACTGAAGCTTTCTTT
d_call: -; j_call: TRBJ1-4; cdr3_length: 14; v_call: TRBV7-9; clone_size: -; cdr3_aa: CASSPPGAGEKLFF; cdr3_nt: TGTGCCAGCAGCCCCCCCGGCGCCGGTGAAAAACTGTTTTTT
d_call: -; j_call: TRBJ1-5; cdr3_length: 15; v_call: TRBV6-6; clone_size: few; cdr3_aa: CASSEGQGPDQPQHF; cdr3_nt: TGTGCCAGCAGTGAGGGCCAGGGACCCGATCAGCCCCAGCATTTT
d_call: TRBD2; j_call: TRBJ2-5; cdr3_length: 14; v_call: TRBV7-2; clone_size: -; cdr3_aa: CASSLTSGQETQYF; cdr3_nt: TGTGCCAGCAGCTTAACTAGCGGGCAAGAGACCCAGTACTTC
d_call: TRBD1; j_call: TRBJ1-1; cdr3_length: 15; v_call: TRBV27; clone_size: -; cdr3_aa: CASSSRQGVFTEAFF; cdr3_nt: TGTGCCAGCAGTTCCCGACAGGGTGTGTTCACTGAAGCTTTCTTT
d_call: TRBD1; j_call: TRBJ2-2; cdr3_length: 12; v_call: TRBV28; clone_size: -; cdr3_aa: CASKTGVGELFF; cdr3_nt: TGTGCCAGCAAGACAGGGGTCGGGGAGCTGTTTTTT
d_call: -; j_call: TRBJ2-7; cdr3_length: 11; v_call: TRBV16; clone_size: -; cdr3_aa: CASSLNYEQYF; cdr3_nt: TGTGCCAGCAGCCTAAACTACGAGCAGTACTTC
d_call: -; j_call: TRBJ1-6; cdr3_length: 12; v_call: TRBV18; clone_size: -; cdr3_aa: CASSPPNSPLHF; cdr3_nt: TGTGCCAGCTCACCACCGAATTCACCCCTCCACTTT
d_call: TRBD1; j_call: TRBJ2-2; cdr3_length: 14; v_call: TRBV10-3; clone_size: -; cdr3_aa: CAITPGQGEGELFF; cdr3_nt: TGTGCCATCACTCCGGGACAGGGGGAAGGGGAGCTGTTTTTT
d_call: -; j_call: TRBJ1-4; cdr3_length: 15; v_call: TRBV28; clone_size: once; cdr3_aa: CASSRPGHGNEKLFF; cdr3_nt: TGTGCCAGCAGTAGACCGGGACACGGGAATGAAAAACTGTTTTTT
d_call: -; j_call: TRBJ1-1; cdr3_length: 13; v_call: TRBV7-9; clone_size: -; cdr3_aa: CASSPGHRTEAFF; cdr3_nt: TGTGCCAGCAGCCCCGGGCACCGCACTGAAGCTTTCTTT
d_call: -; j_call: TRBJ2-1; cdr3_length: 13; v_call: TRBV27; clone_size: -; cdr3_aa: CASSLTLGNEQFF; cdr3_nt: TGTGCCAGCAGCCTGACATTGGGCAATGAGCAGTTCTTC
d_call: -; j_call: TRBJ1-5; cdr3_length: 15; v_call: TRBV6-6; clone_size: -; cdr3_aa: CASRSDRDKYQPQHF; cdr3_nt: TGTGCCAGCAGATCTGACCGGGACAAATATCAGCCCCAGCATTTT
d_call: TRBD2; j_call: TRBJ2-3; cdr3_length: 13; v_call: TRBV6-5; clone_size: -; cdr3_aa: CAGAGTSGSTQYF; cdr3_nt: TGTGCCGGAGCCGGGACTAGCGGGAGTACGCAGTATTTT
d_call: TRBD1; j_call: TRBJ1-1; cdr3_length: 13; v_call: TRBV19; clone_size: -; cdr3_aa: CASSMDRGTEAFF; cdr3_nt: TGTGCCAGTAGTATGGACAGGGGAACTGAAGCTTTCTTT
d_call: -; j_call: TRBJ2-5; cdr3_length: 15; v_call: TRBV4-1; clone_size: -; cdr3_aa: CASSQDTTKRETQYF; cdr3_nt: TGCGCCAGCAGCCAAGATACCACCAAACGTGAGACCCAGTACTTC